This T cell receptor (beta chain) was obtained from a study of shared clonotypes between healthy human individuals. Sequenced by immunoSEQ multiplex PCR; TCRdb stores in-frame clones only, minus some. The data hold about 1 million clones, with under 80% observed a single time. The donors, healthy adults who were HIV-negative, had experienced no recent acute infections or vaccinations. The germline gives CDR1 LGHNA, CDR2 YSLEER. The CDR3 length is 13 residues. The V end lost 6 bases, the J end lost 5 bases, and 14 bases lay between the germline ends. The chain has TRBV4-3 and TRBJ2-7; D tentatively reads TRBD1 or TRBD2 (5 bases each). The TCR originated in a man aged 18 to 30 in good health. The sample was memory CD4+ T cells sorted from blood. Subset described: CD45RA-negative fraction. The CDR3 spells CASSLKRGNEQYF. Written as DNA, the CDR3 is TGCGCCAGCAGTCTGAAACGGGGCAACGAGCAGTACTTC.